The entry below describes one T cell receptor beta chain. The antigen remains unidentified. V lost 5 bases to trimming and J lost 6 bases; unmatched junction nucleotides: 5. Germline assignment: CDR1 SGHVS and CDR2 FQNEAQ. The CDR3 extends over 14 amino acids. This specimen comes from a study of T cell responses to AZD1222 COVID-19 vaccine. Sequencing was performed with immunoSEQ multiplex PCR; in TCRdb, only in-frame clones are kept and a portion is missing. This table has 150,000 to 200,000 clones, 90% appearing once. Overall study results and limits: Across spike, vaccine-associated CD4 TCRs were found, dominant at 160-218 and 743-854. White British donors predominated, females outnumbered males, and clonal diversity was possibly underestimated. Among spike-specific TCRs, nearly half reportedly target unmutated variant regions. Vaccination with two AZD1222 doses was followed by a rise in Spike-specific TCR breadth and depth.

This clonotype originated in an adult in good health. The sample in question was peripheral blood, obtained on day 0 of AZD1222 vaccination. The V gene is TRBV7-8, the J gene TRBJ1-4; 8 bases map to TRBD1. For the CDR3, the DNA is TGTGCCAGCAGCCTACAGGGGGTGGATGAAAAACTGTTTTTT. Protein sequence: CASSLQGVDEKLFF.